This is a list of T cell receptor beta chains from one sample in a study of blood T cell repertoires in COVID-19. Assay: immunoSEQ multiplex PCR; the TCRdb copy retains only in-frame clones and omits some. The data show 75,000 or so clones, 75% to 90% seen once. The material sequenced was peripheral blood. The receptors were sampled from a woman of 80 years or more with acute or convalescent COVID-19. The CDR3 runs from the conserved cysteine through the conserved F or W. A D gene is named only where the DNA matches it firmly. Clone size is shown for a subset of rows, as once, few, many or a class of expanded clone.

>TRBV5-1|.|.|TRBJ1-2|12
CASSPGGGGYTF
TGCGCCAGCAGCCCGGGAGGGGGTGGCTACACCTTC
>TRBV7-3|.|TRBD1|TRBJ1-3|15
CASSLTGGSGNTIYF
TGTGCCAGCAGCTTGACAGGGGGCTCTGGAAACACCATATATTTT
>TRBV4-1|.|.|TRBJ1-1|15
CASSQPPARGTEAFF
TGCGCCAGCAGCCAACCCCCAGCAAGGGGCACTGAAGCTTTCTTT
>TRBV29-1|.|TRBD1|TRBJ1-5|15
CSVAGTADSNQPQHF
TGCAGCGTTGCCGGGACAGCCGATAGCAATCAGCCCCAGCATTTT
>TRBV18|.|TRBD1|TRBJ1-1|14
CASSGTARSTEAFF
TGTGCCAGCTCGGGGACAGCAAGAAGCACTGAAGCTTTCTTT
>TRBV11-3|.|.|TRBJ2-7|13
CASSLNTDYEQYF
TGTGCCAGCAGCTTAAACACCGACTACGAGCAGTACTTC
>TRBV4-1|.|.|TRBJ2-2|13
CASSQDFYGELFF
TGCGCCAGCAGCCAAGATTTTTACGGGGAGCTGTTTTTT
>TRBV24-1|.|TRBD1|TRBJ1-5|15
CATSASTGGDQPQHF
TGTGCCACCAGTGCCTCGACAGGGGGCGATCAGCCCCAGCATTTT
>TRBV19|.|.|TRBJ2-2|15
CASSIIREFTGELFF
TGTGCCAGTAGTATCATAAGGGAGTTCACCGGGGAGCTGTTTTTT
>TRBV5-1|.|TRBD2|TRBJ2-7|16
CASSLSTSGRFRVEYF
TGCGCCAGCAGCTTAAGTACTAGCGGGAGGTTCCGGGTGGAGTACTTC
>TRBV3-1/TRBV3-2|.|TRBD1|TRBJ2-7|13
CASSPHRQGWQYF
TGTGCCAGCAGCCCTCACCGACAGGGATGGCAGTACTTC
>TRBV20-1|.|.|TRBJ1-2|10
CSAQLNGYTF
TGCAGTGCTCAACTTAATGGCTACACCTTC
>TRBV14|.|.|TRBJ1-2|15
CASSHAGAMINGYTF
TGTGCCAGCAGCCATGCAGGGGCCATGATCAATGGCTACACCTTC
>TRBV28|.|TRBD1|TRBJ1-2|16
CASSNSLWAGGYGYTF
TGTGCCAGCAGCAACTCTTTATGGGCAGGGGGCTATGGCTACACCTTC
>TRBV3-1/TRBV3-2|.|.|TRBJ1-4|12
CASSLGAEKLFF
TGTGCCAGCAGCCTTGGGGCCGAAAAACTGTTTTTT
>TRBV7-6|.|TRBD2|TRBJ2-1|16
CASSLAAAGGVVEQFF
TGTGCCAGCAGCTTAGCGGCGGCGGGAGGGGTGGTTGAGCAGTTCTTC
>TRBV28|.|TRBD2|TRBJ2-1|14
CASSSGTSWDEQFF
TGTGCCAGCAGTTCCGGGACTAGCTGGGATGAGCAGTTCTTC
>TRBV19|.|TRBD2|TRBJ2-3|16
CASSPMPSGRADTQYF
TGTGCCAGTAGTCCGATGCCTAGCGGGAGGGCAGATACGCAGTATTTT
>TRBV29-1|.|.|TRBJ1-1|13
CSVWVGVNTEAFF
TGCAGCGTCTGGGTCGGGGTGAACACTGAAGCTTTCTTT
>TRBV5-1|.|TRBD2|TRBJ2-3|15
CASSFSGSSTDTQYF
TGCGCCAGCAGCTTTAGCGGGTCCTCCACAGATACGCAGTATTTT
>TRBV5-1|.|.|TRBJ1-5|13
CASSFNGDQPQHF
TGCGCCAGCAGCTTTAACGGGGATCAGCCCCAGCATTTT
>TRBV5-6|once|.|TRBJ1-4|16
CASSLDQGWANEKLFF
TGTGCCAGCAGCTTGGATCAGGGGTGGGCTAATGAAAAACTGTTTTTT
>TRBV27|.|.|TRBJ1-3|13
CASRAHSGNTIYF
TGTGCCAGCAGGGCCCACTCTGGAAACACCATATATTTT
>TRBV30|once|TRBD1|TRBJ1-1|14
CAWRPGQGGTEAFF
TGTGCCTGGAGACCCGGACAGGGCGGCACTGAAGCTTTCTTT
>TRBV19|.|TRBD1|TRBJ1-2|14
CASRFGTGTYGYTF
TGTGCCAGTCGCTTCGGGACAGGGACCTATGGCTACACCTTC
>TRBV11-3|.|TRBD2|TRBJ2-5|17
CASSLGTSGRWQETQYF
TGTGCCAGCAGCTTGGGGACTAGCGGTCGGTGGCAAGAGACCCAGTACTTC
>TRBV3-1/TRBV3-2|.|TRBD2|TRBJ2-1|15
CASSLTSGPYNEQFF
TGTGCCAGCAGCCTTACTAGCGGGCCTTACAATGAGCAGTTCTTC
>TRBV27|.|.|TRBJ2-7|12
CASSLQGGEQYF
TGTGCCAGCAGCCTACAGGGGGGGGAGCAGTACTTC
>TRBV3-1/TRBV3-2|once|.|TRBJ2-1|14
CASSHGGRSGEQFF
TGTGCCAGCAGCCACGGGGGGCGGTCTGGTGAGCAGTTCTTC
>TRBV15|.|TRBD1|TRBJ1-4|16
CATSRDPFRGNEKLFF
TGTGCCACCAGCAGAGACCCATTCAGGGGGAATGAAAAACTGTTTTTT
>TRBV3-1/TRBV3-2|.|.|TRBJ1-1|11
CASSRLTEAFF
TGTGCCAGCAGCCGTCTTACTGAAGCTTTCTTT
>TRBV2|.|TRBD2|TRBJ2-5|15
CASRALAGVQETQYF
TGTGCCAGCAGGGCTCTAGCGGGGGTCCAAGAGACCCAGTACTTC
>TRBV1|once|.|TRBJ2-3|18
CTSSQRLAGQGKTDTQYF
TGCACCAGCAGCCAAAGACTAGCGGGTCAAGGGAAGACGGATACGCAGTATTTT
>TRBV9|.|.|TRBJ2-3|17
CASSVGITGGSSDTQYF
TGTGCCAGCAGCGTAGGTATAACTGGGGGGAGTTCCGATACGCAGTATTTT
>TRBV6-5|.|.|TRBJ2-7|15
CASSYYPGVSYEQYF
TGTGCCAGCAGTTACTACCCGGGGGTCTCCTACGAGCAGTACTTC
>TRBV5-1|.|.|TRBJ2-7|13
CASSPQGLEEQYF
TGCGCCAGCAGTCCCCAGGGGTTAGAAGAGCAGTACTTC
>TRBV11-3|.|.|TRBJ2-1|15
CASSSLSFSYNEQFF
TGTGCCAGCAGCTCCCTTAGTTTCTCCTACAATGAGCAGTTCTTC
>TRBV19|.|.|TRBJ1-5|15
CASSIGQNSNQPQHF
TGTGCCAGTAGTATCGGACAAAATAGCAATCAGCCCCAGCATTTT
>TRBV7-8|.|TRBD1|TRBJ1-1|15
CASSPSQGAATEAFF
TGTGCCAGCAGCCCATCACAGGGGGCGGCTACTGAAGCTTTCTTT
>TRBV19|.|.|TRBJ1-4|15
CASSIGRGANEKLFF
TGTGCCAGTAGTATAGGAAGGGGCGCTAATGAAAAACTGTTTTTT
>TRBV11-2|once|.|TRBJ2-7|13
CASSPGVSYEQYF
TGTGCCAGCAGCCCAGGGGTGAGTTACGAGCAGTACTTC
>TRBV21-1|.|.|TRBJ2-7|16
CASSDKGYNRGYEQYF
TGTGCCAGCAGCGACAAGGGGTATAACAGGGGGTACGAGCAGTACTTC
>TRBV14|once|.|TRBJ2-7|15
CASSQRQGRDYEQYF
TGTGCCAGCAGCCAAAGACAGGGGAGGGACTACGAGCAGTACTTC
>TRBV19|.|.|TRBJ1-5|13
CATKGQFNQPQHF
TGTGCCACTAAAGGACAGTTCAATCAGCCCCAGCATTTT
>TRBV6-5|.|.|TRBJ1-4|15
CASSSTGNSNEKLFF
TGTGCCAGCAGTAGTACAGGGAACTCTAATGAAAAACTGTTTTTT
>TRBV3-1/TRBV3-2|.|TRBD1|TRBJ1-4|13
CASRRGQGGKLFF
TGTGCCAGCAGGCGGGGACAGGGCGGAAAACTGTTTTTT
>TRBV30|.|.|TRBJ2-5|13
CAWSVELQETQYF
TGTGCCTGGAGTGTAGAGCTTCAAGAGACCCAGTACTTC
>TRBV19|once|TRBD2|TRBJ2-3|15
CASSPAGGPWDTQYF
TGTGCCAGTAGTCCAGCGGGGGGACCATGGGATACGCAGTATTTT
>TRBV24-1|.|.|TRBJ2-1|14
CATSEEASYNEQFF
TGTGCCACCAGTGAAGAAGCTTCCTACAATGAGCAGTTCTTC